Listed below are T cell receptor beta chains from one sample, sequenced in a study of spatial heterogeneity in lung cancer. Each CDR3 protein is one row after TCRdb ran MiXCR on the 5' RACE reads. The table lists 2,000 to 2,500 distinct CDR3 sequences, roughly 18% of them singletons, with more than 8% in the top ten. The sequences come from lung tumor tissue, collected at surgery. These receptors were taken from a male donor with early-stage non-small cell lung cancer. Each CDR3 is given with its conserved first and last residue. The order of the fields is D gene, J gene, clone size, V gene, CDR3 protein, CDR3 DNA. The D gene is left open where the match is weak. Clone sizes are given selectively: once, few, many, or a class where the clone is expanded.

-,TRBJ2-1,large,TRBV7-8,CASSLLVHNEQFF,TGTGCCAGCAGCTTACTAGTCCATAATGAGCAGTTCTTC
-,TRBJ2-5,medium-sized,TRBV6-5,CASSERHGGGRETQYF,TGTGCCAGCAGTGAACGACATGGGGGCGGTCGAGAGACCCAGTACTTC
-,TRBJ1-1,large,TRBV6-5,CASSLYNIDRNSGVF,TGTGCCAGCAGTTTATACAATATAGACAGAAATTCCGGAGTCTTT
TRBD2,TRBJ2-5,medium-sized,TRBV4-2,CASSQNPSGEETQYF,TGTGCCAGCAGCCAAAACCCTAGCGGGGAGGAGACCCAGTACTTC
TRBD2,TRBJ2-1,medium-sized,TRBV10-1,CASLAGRALVSPPNEQFF,TGCGCCAGCTTGGCGGGGAGGGCCCTCGTAAGCCCCCCCAATGAGCAGTTCTTC
-,TRBJ2-3,medium-sized,TRBV29-1,CSGRATSTDTQYF,TGCAGCGGGCGGGCGACTAGCACAGATACGCAGTATTTT
TRBD1,TRBJ2-5,medium-sized,TRBV2,CASSPGGWETQYF,TGTGCCAGCAGTCCAGGGGGCTGGGAGACCCAGTACTTC
-,TRBJ2-5,medium-sized,TRBV4-3,CASSHSGGAAPETQYF,TGCGCCAGCAGCCACTCTGGCGGGGCAGCCCCGGAGACCCAGTACTTC
-,TRBJ1-2,few,TRBV18,CASSPPEEGYTF,TGTGCCAGCTCACCACCCGAGGAAGGCTACACCTTC
-,TRBJ2-3,medium-sized,TRBV12-3/TRBV12-4,CASSTGDTQYF,TGTGCCAGCTCCACAGGGGATACGCAGTATTTT
-,TRBJ1-2,-,TRBV28,CASSFSRVYGYTF,TGTGCCAGCAGTTTTTCTAGGGTATATGGCTACACCTTC
TRBD1,TRBJ1-4,medium-sized,TRBV12-3/TRBV12-4,CASSWGQGDEKLFF,TGTGCCAGCAGTTGGGGACAGGGTGATGAAAAACTGTTTTTT
-,TRBJ2-1,many,TRBV10-1,CASSPTSTHEQFF,TGCGCCAGCAGTCCCACTAGTACCCATGAGCAGTTCTTC
-,TRBJ2-5,large,TRBV29-1,CSVEDSGTQYF,TGCAGCGTTGAAGATTCGGGGACCCAGTACTTC
-,TRBJ1-1,-,TRBV12-3/TRBV12-4,CASTKTAFYTEAFF,TGTGCCAGCACCAAGACAGCGTTTTACACTGAAGCTTTCTTT
-,TRBJ2-1,medium-sized,TRBV11-2,CASSLDQGEGSRGYNEQFF,TGTGCCAGCAGCTTAGACCAGGGGGAGGGTAGCAGGGGATACAATGAGCAGTTCTTC
-,TRBJ2-5,medium-sized,TRBV7-2,CASSGGTVRETQYF,TGTGCCAGCAGCGGGGGGACGGTCCGAGAGACCCAGTACTTC
-,TRBJ2-5,medium-sized,TRBV3-1,CASSQVETQYF,TGTGCCAGCAGCCAAGTTGAGACCCAGTACTTC
-,TRBJ2-7,medium-sized,TRBV29-1,CSVVISGGGEQYF,TGCAGCGTTGTGATTAGCGGAGGGGGCGAGCAGTACTTC
TRBD2,TRBJ2-1,medium-sized,TRBV4-1,CASSQGSGVYNEQFF,TGCGCCAGCAGCCAAGGTAGCGGGGTTTACAATGAGCAGTTCTTC
TRBD2,TRBJ2-5,many,TRBV5-6,CASSFWTSWGKWAQYF,TGTGCCAGCAGCTTTTGGACTAGCTGGGGGAAGTGGGCCCAGTACTTC
TRBD2,TRBJ2-4,large,TRBV29-1,CSVEEGTSGPKYF,TGCAGCGTTGAAGAAGGGACTAGCGGCCCCAAGTACTTC
TRBD2,TRBJ2-1,-,TRBV7-2,CASTPTPSGSKQFF,TGTGCCAGCACCCCCACCCCCAGCGGGAGTAAGCAGTTCTTC
-,TRBJ1-2,-,TRBV20-1,CSAITWTADGYTF,TGCAGTGCTATAACTTGGACGGCGGATGGCTACACCTTC
-,TRBJ2-5,-,TRBV7-9,CASSLDQRRETQYF,TGTGCCAGCAGCTTAGATCAGAGACGTGAGACCCAGTACTTC
-,TRBJ2-3,large,TRBV29-1,CSVKTRDTQYF,TGCAGCGTGAAAACTAGGGATACGCAGTATTTT
-,TRBJ1-1,large,TRBV7-8,CASTPGRVPRGATEAFF,TGTGCCAGCACCCCGGGCAGAGTCCCCCGGGGGGCGACTGAAGCTTTCTTT
-,TRBJ2-1,few,TRBV28,CASSFDPSSYNEQFF,TGTGCCAGCAGTTTTGACCCCTCTTCCTACAATGAGCAGTTCTTC
TRBD2,TRBJ2-3,medium-sized,TRBV7-2,CASRSGRTTDTQYF,TGTGCCAGCAGGAGCGGGAGAACCACAGATACGCAGTATTTT
TRBD2,TRBJ2-1,medium-sized,TRBV4-1,CASSYTSGVNDEQFF,TGCGCCAGCAGTTACACTAGCGGGGTTAACGATGAGCAGTTCTTC
-,TRBJ2-1,many,TRBV7-8,CASSSGFNEQFF,TGTGCCAGCAGCTCTGGGTTCAATGAGCAGTTCTTC